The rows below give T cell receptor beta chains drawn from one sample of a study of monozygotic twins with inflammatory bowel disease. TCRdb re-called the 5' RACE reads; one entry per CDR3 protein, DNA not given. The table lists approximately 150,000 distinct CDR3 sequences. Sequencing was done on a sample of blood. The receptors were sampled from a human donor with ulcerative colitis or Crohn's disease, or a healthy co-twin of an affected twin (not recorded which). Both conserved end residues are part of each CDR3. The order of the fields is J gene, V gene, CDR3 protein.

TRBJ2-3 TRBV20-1 CSARFRVDTQYF
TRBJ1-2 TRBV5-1 CASSLALGQGASGYTF
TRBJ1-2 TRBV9 CASSVDAGSNYGYTF
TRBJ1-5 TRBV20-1 CSARGAQGPQHF
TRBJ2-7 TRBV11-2 CASSLYGTSGSGRALFEQYF
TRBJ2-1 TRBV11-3 CASSPLLAGGRNEQFF
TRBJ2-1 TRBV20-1 CSAIEGSYNEQFF
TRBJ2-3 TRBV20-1 CSARLAGVGLADTQYF
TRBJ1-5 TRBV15 CATSPTPDLSGVQPQHF
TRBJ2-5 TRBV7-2 CASSRLAGGETQYF
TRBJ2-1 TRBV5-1 CASSLEGQRFDEQFF
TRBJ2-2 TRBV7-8 CASSLGHRGPGELFF
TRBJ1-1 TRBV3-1 CASSQTDREAFF
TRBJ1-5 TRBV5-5 CASSLLGGNQPQHF
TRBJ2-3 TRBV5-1 CASREDHNTQYF
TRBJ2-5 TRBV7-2 CASSLMREQETQYF
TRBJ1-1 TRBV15 CATSRDIGGWPEAFF
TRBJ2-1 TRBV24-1 CATRAANYNEQFF
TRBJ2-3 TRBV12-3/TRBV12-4 CASSWTVTDTQYF
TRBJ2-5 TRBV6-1 CASSPGTSGWEETQYF
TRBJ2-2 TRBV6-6 CASKFSEAGELFF
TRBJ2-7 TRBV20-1 CSAQGQPRNYEQYF
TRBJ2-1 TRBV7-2 CASSEQGRGNEQFF
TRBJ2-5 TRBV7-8 CASSLSGLAGEETQYF
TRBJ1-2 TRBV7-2 CASSSPGSDNYGYTF
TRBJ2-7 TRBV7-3 CASSLTGGGSYEQYF
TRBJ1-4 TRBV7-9 CASSYGQPNEKLFF
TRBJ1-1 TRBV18 CASSPPQRNTEAFF
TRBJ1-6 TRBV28 CASSQSNSPLHF
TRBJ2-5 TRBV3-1 CASSLQVGYQETQYF
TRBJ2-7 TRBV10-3 CAISESIVGDEQYF
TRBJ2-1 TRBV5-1 CASSLRAFRDRGYNEQFF
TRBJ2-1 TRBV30 CAWLWLDNEQFF
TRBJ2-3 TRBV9 CASSHGGGFIRTQYF
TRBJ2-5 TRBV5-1 CASSSDGQETQYF
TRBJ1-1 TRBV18 CAVARQANTEAFF
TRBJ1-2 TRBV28 CASSQGPGETDYGYTF
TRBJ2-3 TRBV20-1 CSASGGMRGHGADTQYF
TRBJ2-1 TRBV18 CASSPIGGGGSNEQFF
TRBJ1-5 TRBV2 CATRVAPNQPQHF
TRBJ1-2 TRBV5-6 CASSLDRTYYGYTF
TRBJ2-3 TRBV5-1 CASSLETSGRGTDTQYF